A selection of T cell receptor beta chains follows, all from one sample in a study of blood T cells in healthy people across ages. In TCRdb, the 5' RACE reads were re-called with MiXCR into one record per CDR3 protein. The table includes about 930,000 distinct CDR3 sequences, roughly 28% detected once. The sample was also reused in another study, on T cells of mothers and their children.

The sample was blood. The receptor source for this set is a woman aged 40 to 55 in good health. Both conserved end residues are part of each CDR3. Fields, in order: J gene, V gene, D gene, clone size, CDR3 protein, CDR3 DNA. D genes are given only for firm matches. The size entry is marked missing in some rows and otherwise reads once, few, many or a size class.

TRBJ2-7 | TRBV7-8 | NA | NA | CASSLAYHEEQYF | TGTGCCAGCAGCTTAGCCTATCACGAAGAGCAGTACTTC
TRBJ1-5 | TRBV7-2 | TRBD1 | NA | CAGSPQNRGQPQHF | TGTGCCGGCAGCCCACAAAACAGGGGGCAACCCCAGCATTTT
TRBJ1-2 | TRBV4-1 | NA | NA | CASSSLGLTELSNYGYTF | TGCGCCAGCAGCTCCCTGGGCTTGACGGAACTTTCTAACTATGGCTACACCTTC
TRBJ2-1 | TRBV7-3 | NA | many | CASSSQRNEQFF | TGTGCCAGCAGCTCCCAGAGGAATGAGCAGTTCTTC
TRBJ2-7 | TRBV7-9 | NA | NA | CASSLKSGEQYF | TGTGCCAGCAGCTTAAAGTCAGGCGAGCAGTACTTC
TRBJ1-1 | TRBV28 | TRBD1 | NA | CASSTSGTGKVEAFF | TGTGCCAGCAGCACTAGCGGGACAGGGAAGGTTGAGGCTTTCTTT
TRBJ2-1 | TRBV7-2 | NA | many | CASSLALRTSEQFF | TGTGCCAGCAGCTTAGCGCTTAGGACTTCGGAGCAGTTCTTC
TRBJ2-7 | TRBV29-1 | TRBD2 | many | CSVGSGGGSYEQYF | TGCAGCGTGGGTAGCGGGGGGGGCTCCTACGAGCAGTACTTC
TRBJ1-6 | TRBV27 | NA | few | CASLRTASWVAVASNSPLHF | TGTGCCAGCCTCCGGACAGCCAGCTGGGTCGCAGTCGCCAGTAATTCACCCCTCCACTTT
TRBJ2-7 | TRBV20-1 | NA | few | CSAMQGYEQYF | TGCAGTGCAATGCAGGGCTACGAGCAGTACTTC
TRBJ1-2 | TRBV2 | TRBD1 | NA | CASSGRGLYGYTF | TGTGCCAGCAGCGGCAGGGGGCTCTATGGCTACACCTTC
TRBJ2-7 | TRBV11-2 | TRBD2 | few | CASSLGLAGPSEQYF | TGTGCCAGCAGCTTGGGACTAGCGGGGCCGAGCGAGCAGTACTTC
TRBJ1-4 | TRBV15 | NA | NA | CATSSTDGHNEKLFF | TGTGCCACCAGCAGCACGGACGGACATAATGAAAAACTGTTTTTT
TRBJ2-1 | TRBV28 | TRBD1 | NA | CTSTTHRDSYNEQFF | TGTACCAGCACCACCCACCGGGACAGTTACAATGAGCAGTTCTTC
TRBJ2-1 | TRBV27 | NA | few | CASSSGDVPFF | TGTGCCAGCAGTTCGGGTGATGTGCCGTTCTTC
TRBJ2-3 | TRBV29-1 | TRBD2 | NA | CSGGGWTDTQYF | TGCAGCGGGGGGGGGTGGACAGATACGCAGTATTTT
TRBJ1-2 | TRBV6-5 | NA | few | CASSLVANYGYTF | TGTGCCAGCAGTTTAGTTGCTAACTATGGCTACACCTTC
TRBJ1-5 | TRBV5-6 | NA | NA | CASSYGIQPQHF | TGTGCCAGCAGTTACGGGATCCAGCCCCAGCATTTT
TRBJ2-5 | TRBV5-5 | NA | NA | CASSRRSSDNNEQYF | TGTGCCAGCAGCCGAAGGTCTAGCGATAACAATGAGCAGTACTTC
TRBJ1-2 | TRBV28 | TRBD1 | few | CASSSQSPGQGYGYTF | TGTGCCAGCAGTTCCCAAAGCCCGGGACAGGGTTATGGCTACACCTTC
TRBJ2-1 | TRBV20-1 | TRBD2 | NA | CSAIAGGLNEQFF | TGCAGTGCCATAGCGGGGGGGCTTAATGAGCAGTTCTTC
TRBJ2-3 | TRBV4-1 | NA | few | CASSHAGGITDTQYF | TGCGCCAGCAGCCACGCAGGCGGGATAACAGATACGCAGTATTTT
TRBJ2-1 | TRBV2 | NA | NA | CALSRGDVYDEQFF | TGTGCCCTAAGTCGGGGCGACGTTTACGATGAGCAGTTCTTC
TRBJ2-7 | TRBV5-1 | NA | many | CASSLARSSYEQYF | TGTGCCAGCAGCCTCGCGCGGAGCTCCTACGAGCAGTACTTC
TRBJ2-3 | TRBV3-1 | TRBD2 | NA | CASSPVSSGGTDTQYF | TGTGCCAGCAGCCCAGTCAGCAGCGGGGGCACAGATACGCAGTATTTT
TRBJ2-1 | TRBV7-2 | NA | NA | CASSRAAGSHEQFF | TGTGCCAGCAGCCGAGCCGCAGGGAGTCATGAGCAGTTCTTC
TRBJ1-1 | TRBV19 | NA | NA | CASQGVFRRNTEAFF | TGTGCCTCTCAAGGGGTTTTTCGGCGGAACACTGAAGCTTTCTTT
TRBJ2-5 | TRBV20-1 | NA | few | CSARDTGQETQYF | TGCAGTGCTAGGGACACAGGGCAAGAGACCCAGTACTTC
TRBJ2-7 | TRBV5-1 | TRBD2 | few | CASSFRTARGPPGLAGGTYEQYF | TGCGCCAGCAGCTTTCGGACAGCGAGAGGACCGCCGGGACTAGCGGGGGGAACCTACGAGCAGTACTTC
TRBJ1-6 | TRBV5-1 | TRBD1 | NA | CASSPRQGANSPLHF | TGCGCCAGCAGCCCAAGACAGGGGGCGAATTCACCCCTCCACTTT
TRBJ2-1 | TRBV7-2 | NA | many | CASSSTGTTYNEQFF | TGTGCCAGCAGCTCCACCGGGACAACATACAATGAGCAGTTCTTC
TRBJ2-7 | TRBV7-2 | TRBD2 | many | CASSLVRTSGTYEQYF | TGTGCCAGCAGCTTAGTACGCACTAGCGGGACGTACGAGCAGTACTTC
TRBJ2-3 | TRBV12-3/TRBV12-4 | NA | NA | CASSITSRGGADTQYF | TGTGCCAGCAGTATAACAAGCAGGGGGGGCGCAGATACGCAGTATTTT
TRBJ2-5 | TRBV28 | NA | NA | CASSPIWGTGARAREQYF | TGTGCCAGCAGTCCAATATGGGGCACGGGGGCGCGAGCGAGGGAGCAGTACTTC
TRBJ2-1 | TRBV11-1 | TRBD1 | few | CASSIKLTAGQGSSDHSYNEQFF | TGTGCCAGCAGCATCAAGTTGACAGCGGGACAGGGATCGTCCGATCACTCCTACAATGAGCAGTTCTTC
TRBJ1-1 | TRBV2 | NA | many | CASSEALYTEAFF | TGTGCCAGCAGTGAAGCGCTGTACACTGAAGCTTTCTTT
TRBJ1-1 | TRBV7-9 | TRBD1 | NA | CASSSQQGPTDRAFF | TGTGCCAGCAGCTCTCAACAGGGGCCAACGGATAGGGCTTTCTTT
TRBJ2-3 | TRBV4-3 | TRBD1 | few | CASSHDLPGQGFSDTQYF | TGCGCCAGCAGCCACGACTTGCCGGGACAGGGTTTCTCGGATACGCAGTATTTT
TRBJ2-3 | TRBV5-1 | NA | NA | CASSSARYRTDTQYF | TGCGCCAGCAGCAGTGCTAGATATCGCACAGATACGCAGTATTTT
TRBJ1-6 | TRBV28 | NA | few | CATQGEGNSPLHF | TGTGCCACCCAAGGCGAGGGCAATTCACCCCTCCACTTT
TRBJ1-2 | TRBV5-1 | TRBD1 | many | CASSWTGADYGYTF | TGCGCCAGCAGCTGGACAGGGGCCGACTATGGCTACACCTTC
TRBJ2-5 | TRBV3-1 | NA | NA | CASSTGGMGRETQYF | TGTGCCAGCAGCACGGGGGGCATGGGCAGAGAGACCCAGTACTTC
TRBJ2-7 | TRBV28 | TRBD1 | many | CASRRTGTYEQYF | TGTGCCAGCAGACGGACAGGTACCTACGAGCAGTACTTC
TRBJ1-2 | TRBV19 | TRBD1 | NA | CASSMGQGDGYTF | TGTGCCAGTAGTATGGGACAGGGCGATGGCTACACCTTC
TRBJ2-2 | TRBV29-1 | TRBD1 | NA | CSVEEPDRATGELFF | TGCAGCGTTGAAGAGCCCGACAGGGCCACCGGGGAGCTGTTTTTT
TRBJ2-3 | TRBV7-3 | NA | NA | CACSPSGGWTDMQYF | TGTGCCTGCAGCCCGAGCGGTGGTTGGACAGATATGCAGTATTTT
TRBJ2-5 | TRBV6-5 | TRBD1 | NA | CASSYSPTGERETQYF | TGTGCCAGCAGTTACTCTCCAACAGGGGAACGAGAGACCCAGTACTTC
TRBJ2-1 | TRBV5-1 | NA | NA | CASGDNPRFF | TGCGCCAGCGGGGACAACCCCAGGTTCTTC
TRBJ2-1 | TRBV28 | NA | many | CASSRERPYNEQFF | TGTGCCAGCAGTAGGGAACGACCCTACAATGAGCAGTTCTTC
TRBJ1-1 | TRBV11-2 | NA | NA | CASSLSAGIEAFF | TGTGCCAGCAGCCTCTCGGCCGGCATTGAAGCTTTCTTT
TRBJ2-5 | TRBV19 | TRBD1 | NA | CASNDGQGAGETQYF | TGTGCCAGCAACGACGGACAGGGGGCAGGGGAGACCCAGTACTTC
TRBJ2-4 | TRBV20-1 | NA | NA | CSARYGGYNKQYF | TGCAGTGCTAGATACGGAGGGTACAATAAGCAGTACTTC
TRBJ1-1 | TRBV18 | NA | many | CASSPVAVMNTEAFF | TGTGCCAGCTCACCAGTCGCGGTGATGAACACTGAAGCTTTCTTT
TRBJ2-5 | TRBV20-1 | NA | NA | CSARRATLNEQYF | TGCAGTGCTAGACGGGCCACCTTGAATGAGCAGTACTTC
TRBJ1-4 | TRBV28 | TRBD1 | NA | CASRSRGTATHEKLFF | TGTGCCAGCAGGTCTAGGGGGACAGCAACTCATGAAAAACTGTTTTTT
TRBJ2-7 | TRBV20-1 | TRBD2 | NA | CSSLSAGGPAYNEQYF | TGCAGTTCGCTATCAGCGGGGGGACCAGCCTACAATGAGCAGTACTTC
TRBJ2-7 | TRBV4-1 | NA | NA | CASSQSTRNSYEQYF | TGCGCCAGCAGCCAAAGTACCCGGAACTCCTACGAGCAGTACTTC
TRBJ2-7 | TRBV29-1 | NA | many | CSVAPGADYEQYF | TGCAGCGTTGCCCCGGGGGCTGATTACGAGCAGTACTTC